The clone carrying this T cell receptor beta chain was detected a few times. In TCRdb, the 5' RACE reads were re-called with MiXCR into one record per CDR3 protein. The sample holds around 530,000 distinct CDR3 sequences; about 16% are singletons and the top ten take roughly 0.43%. This entry is derived from a study of identical twins. The CDR3 covers 14 residues. The germline gives CDR1 MDHEN, CDR2 SYDVKM. With 8 bases removed from V and 6 bases from J, the gap between germline ends came to 20 bases. These same records also appear under a second study, on yellow fever vaccine responses in identical twins.

The chain carries TRBV28 and TRBJ2-7; no definite D call. Sequencing used CD4+ T cells sorted from blood. The TCR sequence derives from a woman aged 18-29 years in good health. CDR3 region: CASGTDIVRVEQYF. In nucleotides, the CDR3 is TGTGCCAGCGGTACTGACATCGTCCGGGTCGAGCAGTACTTC.